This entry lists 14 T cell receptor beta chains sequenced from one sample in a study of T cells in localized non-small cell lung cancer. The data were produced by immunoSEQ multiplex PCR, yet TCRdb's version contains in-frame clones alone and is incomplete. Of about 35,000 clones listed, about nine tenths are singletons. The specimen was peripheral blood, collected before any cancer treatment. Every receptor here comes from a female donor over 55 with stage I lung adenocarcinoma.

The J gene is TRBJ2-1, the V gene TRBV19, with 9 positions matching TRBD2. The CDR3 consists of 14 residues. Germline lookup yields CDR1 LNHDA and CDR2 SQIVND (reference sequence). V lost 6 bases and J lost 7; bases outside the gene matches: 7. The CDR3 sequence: CASSLTSGSNEQFF. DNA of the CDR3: TGTGCCAGTAGCTTGACTAGCGGTTCTAATGAGCAGTTCTTC.

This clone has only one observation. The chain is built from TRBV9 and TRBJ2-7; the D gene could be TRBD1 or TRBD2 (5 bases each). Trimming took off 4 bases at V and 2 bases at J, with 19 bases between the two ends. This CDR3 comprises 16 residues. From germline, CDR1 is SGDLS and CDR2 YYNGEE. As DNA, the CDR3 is TGTGCCAGCAGCCCCCGAGGGGCCCCCATAACCTACGAGCAGTACTTC. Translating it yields CASSPRGAPITYEQYF.

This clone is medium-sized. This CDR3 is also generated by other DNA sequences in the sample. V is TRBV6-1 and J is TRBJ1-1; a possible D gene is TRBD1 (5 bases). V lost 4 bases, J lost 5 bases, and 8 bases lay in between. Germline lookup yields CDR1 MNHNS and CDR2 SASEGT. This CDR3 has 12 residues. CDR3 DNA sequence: TGTGCCAGCAGTGTAGGGGAGACTGAAGCTTTCTTT. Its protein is CASSVGETEAFF.

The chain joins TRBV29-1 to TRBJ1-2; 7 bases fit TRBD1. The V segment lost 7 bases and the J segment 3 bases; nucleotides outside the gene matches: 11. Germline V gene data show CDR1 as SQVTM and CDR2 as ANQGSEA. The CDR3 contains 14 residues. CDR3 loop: CSAEQVQGYYGYTF. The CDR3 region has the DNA TGCAGCGCCGAGCAAGTACAGGGGTACTATGGCTACACCTTC.

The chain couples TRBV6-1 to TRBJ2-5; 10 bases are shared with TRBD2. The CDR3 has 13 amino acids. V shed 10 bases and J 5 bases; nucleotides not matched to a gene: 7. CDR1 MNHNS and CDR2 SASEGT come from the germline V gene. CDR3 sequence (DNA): TGTGCCATAAGCGGGGGGGCCGTGGAGACCCAGTACTTC. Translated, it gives CAISGGAVETQYF.

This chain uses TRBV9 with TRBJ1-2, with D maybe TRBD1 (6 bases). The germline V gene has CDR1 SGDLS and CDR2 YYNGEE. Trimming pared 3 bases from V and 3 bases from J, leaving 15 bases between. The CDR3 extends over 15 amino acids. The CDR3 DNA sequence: TGTGCCAGCAGCGCAACAGGGTCGGACTACTATGGCTACACCTTC. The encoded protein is CASSATGSDYYGYTF.

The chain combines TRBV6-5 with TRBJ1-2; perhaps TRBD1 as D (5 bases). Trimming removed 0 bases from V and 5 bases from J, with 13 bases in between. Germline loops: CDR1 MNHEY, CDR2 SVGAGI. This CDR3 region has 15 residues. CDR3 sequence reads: CASSYSGTEGYGYTF. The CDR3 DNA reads TGTGCCAGCAGTTACTCAGGGACGGAGGGTTATGGCTACACCTTC.

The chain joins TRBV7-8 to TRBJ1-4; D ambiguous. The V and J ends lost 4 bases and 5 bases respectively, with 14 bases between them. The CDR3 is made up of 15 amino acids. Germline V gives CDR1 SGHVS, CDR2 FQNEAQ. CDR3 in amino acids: CASSSTRAPNEKLFF. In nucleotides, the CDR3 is TGTGCCAGCAGCTCGACCCGCGCTCCCAATGAAAAACTGTTTTTT.

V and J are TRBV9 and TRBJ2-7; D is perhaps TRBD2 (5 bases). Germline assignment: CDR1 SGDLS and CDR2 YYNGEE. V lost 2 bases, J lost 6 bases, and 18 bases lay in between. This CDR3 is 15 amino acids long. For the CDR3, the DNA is TGTGCCAGCAGCGTGGGAGCAGCAAGCCCCTCCGAGCAGTACTTC. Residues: CASSVGAASPSEQYF.

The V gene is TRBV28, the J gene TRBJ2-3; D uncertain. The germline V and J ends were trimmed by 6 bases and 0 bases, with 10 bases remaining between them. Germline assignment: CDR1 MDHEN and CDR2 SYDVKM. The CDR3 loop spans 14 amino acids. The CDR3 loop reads CASSRETSTDTQYF. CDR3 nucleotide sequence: TGTGCCAGCAGCCGAGAGACAAGCACAGATACGCAGTATTTT.

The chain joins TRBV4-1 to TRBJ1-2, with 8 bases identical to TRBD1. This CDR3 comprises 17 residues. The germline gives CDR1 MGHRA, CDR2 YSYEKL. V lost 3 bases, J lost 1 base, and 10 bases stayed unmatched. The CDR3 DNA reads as TGCGCCAGCAGCCAGATTTTCGGGACAGGATATAACTATGGCTACACCTTC. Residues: CASSQIFGTGYNYGYTF.

The chain's CDR3 is CASSLQGVPINQPQHF. DNA for the CDR3: TGTGCCAGCAGCTTACAGGGGGTCCCCATCAATCAGCCCCAGCATTTT. The rearrangement links TRBV7-2 to TRBJ1-5; 7 bases agree with TRBD1. The CDR3 runs 16 residues. Germline assignment: CDR1 SGHTA and CDR2 FQGNSA. Trimming cost V 2 bases and J 3 bases; bases outside gene matches: 7.

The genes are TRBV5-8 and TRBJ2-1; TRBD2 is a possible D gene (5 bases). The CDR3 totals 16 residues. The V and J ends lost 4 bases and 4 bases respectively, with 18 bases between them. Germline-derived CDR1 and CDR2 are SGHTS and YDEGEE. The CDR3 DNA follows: TGTGCCAGCAGCCGCCTCGGGGTATTAATGTACAATGAGCAGTTCTTC. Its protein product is CASSRLGVLMYNEQFF. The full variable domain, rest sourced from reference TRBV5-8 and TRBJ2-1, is EAGVTQSPTHLIKTRGQQATLRCSPISGHTSVYWYQQALGLGLQFLLWYDEGEERNRGNFPPRFSGRQFPNYSSELNVNALELEDSALYLCASSRLGVLMYNEQFFGPGTRLTVL.

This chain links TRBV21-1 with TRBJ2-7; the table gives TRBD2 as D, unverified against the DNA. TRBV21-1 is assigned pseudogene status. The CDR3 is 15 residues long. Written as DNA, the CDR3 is TGTGCCAGCAGGCCTCGGGACTCTTTATCCTACGAGCAGTACTTC. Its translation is CASRPRDSLSYEQYF.